This TCR beta chain was sequenced during a study of early T cells in non-severe SARS-CoV-2 infection. From the 5' RACE reads, TCRdb called clonotypes with MiXCR, one entry per CDR3 protein. The sample includes about 69,000 distinct CDR3 sequences, 12% of them seen just once. Germline assignment: CDR1 SEHNR and CDR2 FQNEAQ (reference sequence). V was clipped by 5 bases and J by 3 bases; unmatched bases: 6. This CDR3 region has 14 residues. The gene calls are TRBV7-9 and TRBJ1-2, with TRBD1 matching 7 bases. The clonotype originates from an adult who was a healthcare worker with PCR-confirmed SARS-CoV-2 infection or an uninfected control (not recorded which). The sample comprised whole blood. CDR3 amino acids: CASSVGQAHYGYTF. The CDR3 bases are TGTGCCAGCAGCGTCGGACAGGCCCACTATGGCTACACCTTC.